This TCR beta chain was recorded in a study of control samples from healthy donors and cancer patients. CDR1 and CDR2 (germline): SGHDT, YYEEEE. The CDR3 covers 12 residues. Trimming cost V 4 bases and J 7 bases; bases outside gene matches: 5. Clones were sequenced by immunoSEQ multiplex PCR, and TCRdb holds only the in-frame ones, with some missing. The sample records around 49,000 clones, more than 70% being singletons. The rearrangement links TRBV5-6 to TRBJ2-7; TRBD1 matches 7 bases. This clonotype was sampled from a man aged 35-49 years with colorectal cancer. Sequenced sample: PBMCs. The CDR3 sequence: CASSQGVREQYF. DNA for the CDR3: TGTGCCAGCAGCCAGGGGGTTCGTGAGCAGTACTTC. Full variable domain (rest looked up from reference TRBV5-6 and TRBJ2-7): DAGVTQSPTHLIKTRGQQVTLRCSPKSGHDTVSWYQQALGQGPQFIFQYYEEEERQRGNFPDRFSGHQFPNYSSELNVNALLLGDSALYLCASSQGVREQYFGPGTRLTVT.